These 7 T cell receptor beta chains share one sample of origin, sequenced in a study of control samples from healthy donors and cancer patients. Produced via immunoSEQ multiplex PCR; TCRdb's table is partial and in-frame only. The table lists about 73,000 clones, just under 90% of them singletons. The sample taken for sequencing was PBMCs. The receptors here all came from a man in his sixties with lung cancer.

V gene TRBV5-1 combines with J gene TRBJ1-4, with 10 bases aligning to TRBD1. The trim removed 5 bases at V and 7 bases at J, leaving 5 bases unmatched. Germline CDR1 reads SGHRS; CDR2 reads YFSETQ. This CDR3 comprises 14 residues. CDR3: CASRSGQGSEKLFF. DNA of the CDR3: TGCGCCAGCAGATCGGGACAGGGGAGTGAAAAACTGTTTTTT.

The V and J genes are TRBV7-9 and TRBJ2-1, with TRBD1 matching 10 bases. This CDR3 contains 14 residues. Germline CDR1 SEHNR, CDR2 FQNEAQ (reference sequence). J lost 5 bases, V lost 3 bases, and 1 base had no gene match. CDR3 loop: CASSLGQGNNEQFF. In nucleotides, the CDR3 is TGTGCCAGCAGCTTGGGACAGGGGAACAATGAGCAGTTCTTC.

This clone has a single count. The gene calls are TRBV5-1 and TRBJ1-2; TRBD1 aligns across 7 bases. V lost 1 base and J lost 3; bases outside the gene matches: 9. This CDR3 is 16 amino acids long. In germline, CDR1 is SGHRS, CDR2 YFSETQ. The CDR3 loop reads CASSLFRQGSDYGYTF. In DNA, the CDR3 is TGCGCCAGCAGCTTGTTCCGACAGGGAAGTGACTATGGCTACACCTTC.

V is TRBV11-2 and J is TRBJ1-4; D is unclear. The V gene lost 4 bases and the J gene lost 8 bases, with 11 bases spanning the gap. Looked up from germline, CDR1 is SGHAT and CDR2 is FQNNGV. The CDR3 runs to 13 residues. DNA for the CDR3: TGTGCCAGCAGCTCGAGGCCCTACGAAAAACTGTTTTTT. Translated, it gives CASSSRPYEKLFF.

The CDR3 here is CASGLVLDGRSSYNEQFF. The CDR3 nucleotides read TGTGCTAGTGGTTTGGTACTGGATGGGAGGAGCTCCTACAATGAGCAGTTCTTC. The rearrangement joins TRBV12-5 to TRBJ2-1; D possibly corresponds to TRBD2 (6 bases). The CDR3 is made up of 18 amino acids. Trimming pared 0 bases from V and 0 bases from J, leaving 15 bases between. Germline V lookup: CDR1 LGHNT, CDR2 FRNRAP.

This chain links TRBV4-2 with TRBJ1-2; D is ambiguous. Trimming took off 4 bases at V and 8 bases at J, with 14 bases between the two ends. CDR1 and CDR2 from the germline V gene are LGHNA and YNFKEQ. The CDR3 length is 13 residues. The CDR3 bases are TGTGCCAGCAGCCCTACAGCGTCCTTCGGCTACACCTTC. Amino acids: CASSPTASFGYTF.

The chain carries TRBV5-1 and TRBJ1-2; a weak D match, TRBD1 (5 bases). The CDR3 runs 15 residues. The germline V gene encodes CDR1 SGHRS and CDR2 YFSETQ. V lost 5 bases, J lost 3 bases, and 17 bases lay in between. The CDR3 DNA reads TGCGCCAGCAGACCCTTACAGGCGGGAGACTATGGCTACACCTTC. This gives the protein CASRPLQAGDYGYTF.